This record concerns one T cell receptor beta chain sequence. Only in-frame clones appear in the TCRdb table, and some are missing; sequencing was by immunoSEQ multiplex PCR. The sample contains some 14,000 clones, approximately 70% of which appear only once. The CDR3 spans 11 residues. The germline V and J ends were trimmed by 1 base and 8 bases, with 7 bases remaining between them. Per germline, CDR1 SGHNT and CDR2 YYREEE (reference sequence). This record comes from a study of T cells after somatic rescue of genetic block. The rearrangement links TRBV5-4 to TRBJ2-7, with a weak D call TRBD2 (5 bases). This sequence originates from a boy aged 5-17 years. The source material was peripheral blood mononuclear cells (PBMCs). The CDR3 nucleotides read TGTGCCAGCAGCTTGTCGGGGAAGCAGTACTTC. It specifies CASSLSGKQYF.